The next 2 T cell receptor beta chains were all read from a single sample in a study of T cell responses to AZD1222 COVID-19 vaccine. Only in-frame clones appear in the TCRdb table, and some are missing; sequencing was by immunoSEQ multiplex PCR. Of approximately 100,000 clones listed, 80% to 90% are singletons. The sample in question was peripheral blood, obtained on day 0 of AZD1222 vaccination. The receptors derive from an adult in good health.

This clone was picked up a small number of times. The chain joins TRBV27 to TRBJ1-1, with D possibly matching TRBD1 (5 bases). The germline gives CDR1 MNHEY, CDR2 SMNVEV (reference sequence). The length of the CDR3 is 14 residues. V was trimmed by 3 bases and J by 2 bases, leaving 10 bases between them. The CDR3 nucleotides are TGTGCCAGCAGTTTCTACGGACAAAACACTGAAGCTTTCTTT. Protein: CASSFYGQNTEAFF.

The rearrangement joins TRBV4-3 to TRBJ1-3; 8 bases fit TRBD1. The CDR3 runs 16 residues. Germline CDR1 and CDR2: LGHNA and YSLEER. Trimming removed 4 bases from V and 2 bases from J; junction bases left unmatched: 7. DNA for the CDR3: TGCGCCAGCAGCCCAAGACAGGGGAGGACTGGAAACACCATATATTTT. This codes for CASSPRQGRTGNTIYF.